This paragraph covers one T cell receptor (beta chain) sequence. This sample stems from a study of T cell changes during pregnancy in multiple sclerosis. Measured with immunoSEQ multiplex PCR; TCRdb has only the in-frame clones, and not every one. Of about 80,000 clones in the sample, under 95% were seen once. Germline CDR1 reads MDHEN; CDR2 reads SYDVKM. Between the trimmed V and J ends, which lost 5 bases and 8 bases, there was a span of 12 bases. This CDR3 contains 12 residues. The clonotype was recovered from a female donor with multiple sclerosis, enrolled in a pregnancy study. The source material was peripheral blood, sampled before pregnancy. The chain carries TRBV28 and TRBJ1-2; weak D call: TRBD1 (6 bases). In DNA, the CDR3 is TGTGCCAGCAGTCTGACAGGACGGGGCTACACCTTC. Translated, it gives CASSLTGRGYTF.